This entry lists 19 T cell receptor beta chains sequenced from one sample in a study of tissue T cells after allogeneic stem cell transplantation. Using immunoSEQ multiplex PCR, the repertoire was profiled, and TCRdb retains in-frame clones only, with some absent. The table has more than 40,000 clones, over 70% seen once; the top ten hold approximately 0.5%. The sequenced sample consisted of sorted cells pooled from one or two spleens. The origin of the receptors is a pool of C57BL/6 mice in good health.

With respect to this clone: Any gene name here is a mouse gene name. The read comes to an end 1 residue before the CDR3 does, leaving the germline J gene to fill in the end. The chain joins TRBV13-1 to TRBJ2-5; 10 nucleotides agree with TRBD2. CDR1 and CDR2 (germline): NSHNY, SYGAGN. The CDR3 is made up of 13 amino acids. V shed 7 bases and J 6 bases; nucleotides not matched to a gene: 5. The sequenced CDR3 bases are TGTGCCAGCTCTGGGGGGGCGGGGGACACCCAGTAC. It specifies CASSGGAGDTQY. The whole CDR3 protein reads CASSGGAGDTQYF.

About this clone: Mouse names are used for the genes. From the germline J gene comes the end of the CDR3, since the read stops 1 residue before it. The rearrangement uses TRBV13-2 and TRBJ2-4; possible D gene TRBD1, 5 bases. Trimming took 0 bases from V and 0 from J, leaving 11 bases between them. The CDR3 extends over 16 amino acids. Germline V gene lookup returns CDR1 NNHNN and CDR2 SYGAGS (reference sequence). CDR3 residues: CASGDARVPSQNTLYF. CDR3 bases read: TGTGCCAGCGGTGATGCCAGGGTACCTAGTCAAAACACCTTGTAC.

A single count supports this clone. These gene names are mouse names. With the read ending 1 residue before the CDR3 end, the germline J gene is used to fill in that end. J is TRBJ2-3 and V is TRBV5; TRBD1 matches 9 bases. The V and J ends lost 5 bases and 1 base, in that order; junction bases with no gene match: 7. Looked up from germline, CDR1 is LGHNA and CDR2 is YNLKQL (reference sequence). This CDR3 contains 16 residues. The covered CDR3 bases are TGTGCCAGCAGCTCACAGGGGGCGCGAGGTGCAGAAACGCTGTAT. This gives the protein CASSSQGARGAETLY. The whole CDR3 protein reads CASSSQGARGAETLYF.

On this clone itself: The gene names here belong to mouse. The CDR3 extends 1 residue past the end of the read, so its final part is completed from the germline J gene. V usage is TRBV31 and J usage is TRBJ1-4; TRBD1 aligns across 7 bases. V dropped 5 bases and J dropped 3; count of bases not matched to a gene: 3. The CDR3 runs to 13 residues. The germline gives CDR1 GKSSPN, CDR2 SITVG. The DNA read from the CDR3 is TGTGCCTGGGCTGGGACAGCCAACGAAAGATTATTT. It codes for CAWAGTANERLF. The full-length CDR3 reads as CAWAGTANERLFF.

Note on this clone: The gene symbols are mouse symbols. The CDR3 extends 1 residue past the end of the read, so its final part is completed from the germline J gene. The rearrangement uses TRBV13-2 and TRBJ2-5; D ambiguous. CDR3 length: 13 amino acids. The germline V gene has CDR1 NNHNN and CDR2 SYGAGS (reference sequence). V lost 2 bases to trimming and J lost 4 bases, with 8 bases between them. The CDR3 bases that were read are TGTGCCAGCGGTGAAGGGCAGAAAGACACCCAGTAC. Encoded protein: CASGEGQKDTQY. The whole CDR3 sequence is CASGEGQKDTQYF.

A word on this clone: Mouse names are used for the genes. The read stops 1 residue short of the end of the CDR3; the missing end is completed from the germline J gene. The J gene is TRBJ2-5, the V gene TRBV26; D is unclear. V lost 1 base and J 2 bases, leaving 4 bases between the germline ends. From germline, CDR1 is KGHPV and CDR2 FQNQEV (reference sequence). The length of the CDR3 is 13 residues. Partial CDR3 DNA: TGTGCCAGCAGTCTGTTTATCCAAGACACCCAGTAC. This gives the protein CASSLFIQDTQY. The whole CDR3 protein reads CASSLFIQDTQYF.

Comments on this clone: Gene names refer to mouse genes. The sequenced fragment ends 1 residue before the CDR3 boundary, so the rest is inferred from the germline J gene. The V gene is TRBV15, the J gene TRBJ1-3, with TRBD1 as a possible D gene (5 bases). The CDR3 consists of 14 residues. V was cut by 5 bases and J by 0 bases, with 8 bases left in between. Germline CDR1 reads SGHND; CDR2 reads FRSKSL. The CDR3 loop is CASSPGHSGNTLYF. The sequenced part of the CDR3 DNA is TGTGCCAGCAGTCCAGGGCATTCTGGAAATACGCTCTAT.

As to this clone: The gene names here belong to mouse. The read gets to within 1 residue of the CDR3 end, and the germline J gene fills in the rest. The chain links TRBV14 to TRBJ2-7, with D hard to call. The CDR3 loop spans 11 amino acids. Germline V lookup: CDR1 SGHDT, CDR2 FRDEAV. V gave up 4 bases and J gave up 7 bases, with 9 bases separating them. The sequenced CDR3 bases are TGTGCCAGCAGTGGAGGAGGGGAACAGTAC. Amino acid sequence: CASSGGGEQY. The full CDR3 reads CASSGGGEQYF.

With regard to this clone: Gene names follow the mouse nomenclature. Read sequence stops 1 residue before the CDR3 end, and the germline J gene provides the missing end. The rearrangement joins TRBV13-2 to TRBJ1-1, with D tentatively TRBD1 (6 bases). Trimming removed 2 bases at V and 11 bases at J, with 10 bases between. The CDR3 is 11 amino acids. CDR1 is NNHNN, CDR2 SYGAGS, per germline (reference sequence). The covered CDR3 bases are TGTGCCAGCGGTGAAAGGGGGTGGGTCTTC. Its translation: CASGERGWVF. The CDR3 reads in full as CASGERGWVFF.

With respect to this clone: Any gene name here is a mouse gene name. Read coverage stops 1 residue before the CDR3 terminus; the germline J gene supplies the remainder. Other DNA sequences from this sample encode an identical CDR3 as well. The chain combines TRBV19 with TRBJ2-2; the D gene is possibly TRBD2 (6 bases). The ends were cut back, 5 bases at V and 0 bases at J, with 8 bases in the middle. There are 14 residues in the CDR3. The germline CDR1 and CDR2 sequences are FNHDT and SITEND (reference sequence). CDR3 DNA (partial): TGTGCCAGCAGGACTGGAGCAAACACCGGGCAGCTCTAC. This codes for CASRTGANTGQLY. The complete CDR3 sequence is CASRTGANTGQLYF. The whole variable domain, filled in from reference TRBV19 and TRBJ2-2, reads GGIITQTPKFLIGQEGQKLTLKCQQNFNHDTMYWYRQDSGKGLRLIYYSITENDLQKGDLSEGYDASREKKSSFSLTVTSAQKNEMAVFLCASRTGANTGQLYFGEGSKLTVL.

Regarding this clone: The germline and genes are mouse ones. The read halts 1 residue ahead of the CDR3 end, with the missing end drawn from the germline J gene. The V gene is TRBV26, the J gene TRBJ2-1; 13 nucleotides align to TRBD2. This CDR3 has 16 residues. Germline CDR1 reads KGHPV; CDR2 reads FQNQEV (reference sequence). The trim removed 8 bases at V and 0 bases at J, leaving 4 bases unmatched. The CDR3 bases that were read are TGTGCCAGCTCGGACTGGGGGGGCTATAACTATGCTGAGCAGTTC. This encodes CASSDWGGYNYAEQF. From start to end, the CDR3 is CASSDWGGYNYAEQFF.

For this clone: Gene labels here are mouse ones. The DNA ends 1 residue before the CDR3 does, and the rest of the CDR3 is filled in from the germline J gene. The chain combines TRBV20 with TRBJ2-4; D is undetermined. Per germline, CDR1 GFQATS and CDR2 STVNSAI. The CDR3 runs to 11 residues. V gave up 0 bases and J gave up 8 bases, with 6 bases separating them. CDR3: CGARDQSTLYF. The DNA read from the CDR3 is TGTGGTGCTAGGGATCAGAGCACCTTGTAC.

This clone was seen only once. All gene names here are mouse names. The missing CDR3 end, 1 residue past where the read stops, is filled in from the germline J gene. This rearrangement joins TRBV13-2 to TRBJ1-1, with D unresolved. Trimming took 0 bases from V and 0 from J, leaving 6 bases between them. Per the germline V gene, CDR1 is NNHNN and CDR2 is SYGAGS (reference sequence). The CDR3 has 14 residues. CDR3 residues: CASGDAHSNTEVFF. CDR3 bases read: TGTGCCAGCGGTGATGCGCATTCAAACACAGAAGTCTTC.

About this clone itself: The gene names given are mouse names. The DNA ends 1 residue before the CDR3 does, and the rest of the CDR3 is filled in from the germline J gene. The V and J genes are TRBV13-2 and TRBJ2-1; D is undetermined. Looked up from germline, CDR1 is NNHNN and CDR2 is SYGAGS (reference sequence). Trimming cost V 0 bases and J 4 bases, with 8 bases left between them. CDR3 length: 14 amino acids. The CDR3 here is CASGDAEGYAEQFF. The sequenced CDR3 bases are TGTGCCAGCGGTGATGCCGAGGGTTATGCTGAGCAGTTC.

Turning to this clone: The germline and genes are mouse ones. Coverage ceases 1 residue before the CDR3 finishes, and the germline J gene fills in the end. V gene TRBV26 combines with J gene TRBJ1-4, with 7 bases that match TRBD1. The V segment lost 0 bases and the J segment 5 bases; nucleotides outside the gene matches: 3. CDR3 size: 15 residues. Germline V gene sequence: CDR1 KGHPV, CDR2 FQNQEV (reference sequence). The sequenced part of the CDR3 DNA is TGTGCCAGCAGTCTGTCGGGACAGAAAAACGAAAGATTATTT. Its protein product is CASSLSGQKNERLF. The CDR3, in full, reads CASSLSGQKNERLFF.

Points on this clone: The genes are named according to mouse. Read sequence stops 1 residue before the CDR3 end, and the germline J gene provides the missing end. The V gene is TRBV24, the J gene TRBJ1-4; 10 nucleotides match TRBD1. The CDR3 length is 19 residues. Germline V gives CDR1 KGHTA, CDR2 FRNEEI. Trimming at V came to 0 bases and at J to 0 bases, leaving 7 bases not matched to a gene. The sequenced CDR3 bases are TGTGCCAGCAGTCTGTATTGGGACAGGGGTCCTATTTCCAACGAAAGATTATTT. It is translated as CASSLYWDRGPISNERLF. The complete CDR3 sequence is CASSLYWDRGPISNERLFF.

Turning to this clone: Gene names follow the mouse nomenclature. The sequence runs out 1 residue before the end of the CDR3; the remainder is reconstructed from the germline J gene. The chain links TRBV5 to TRBJ1-2, with D perhaps matching TRBD1 (6 bases). The CDR3 contains 14 residues. The germline V gene has CDR1 LGHNA and CDR2 YNLKQL (reference sequence). V shed 4 bases and J shed 2 bases, with 11 bases lying between them. This CDR3 reads CASSPDRSNSDYTF. The covered CDR3 bases are TGTGCCAGCAGCCCTGACAGGAGCAACTCCGACTACACC.

This clone was detected once. Mouse gene names apply. From the germline J gene comes the end of the CDR3, since the read stops 1 residue before it. The rearrangement joins TRBV29 to TRBJ2-5; no reliable D call. V shed 2 bases and J shed 1 base, with 7 bases lying between them. Germline-derived CDR1 and CDR2 are MSHET and SYDVDS. The CDR3 covers 14 residues. The CDR3 loop reads CASSLRHYQDTQYF. The part of the CDR3 DNA that was read is TGTGCTAGCAGTTTAAGACACTACCAAGACACCCAGTAC.

Points on this clone: Gene names are mouse gene names. The read terminates 1 residue ahead of where the CDR3 ends, so the germline J gene completes it. The rearrangement uses TRBV3 and TRBJ1-3, with D perhaps matching TRBD1 (6 bases). Trimming took 5 bases from V and 0 from J, leaving 8 bases between them. Germline CDR1 is SNHLY and CDR2 is FYNGKV (reference sequence). There are 14 residues in the CDR3. The sequenced CDR3 bases are TGTGCCAGCAGCGGGACAATTTCTGGAAATACGCTCTAT. The encoded protein is CASSGTISGNTLY. The full CDR3 sequence reads CASSGTISGNTLYF.